Described below is a single TCR beta chain sequence and its context. Its antigen target is currently unknown. No qualities accompany the bases; no much larger clone lies one base away. TCRbeta CDR3 regions were amplified from genomic DNA by means of the immunoSEQ Assay, a bias-controlled multiplex PCR. Under the source paper's analysis protocol: The number of nucleated cells in each sample was estimated by amplification of reference gene primers within the assay. Sequence reads were collapsed and filtered to measure the absolute abundance of every unique TCRbeta CDR3 rearrangement. For each sample, productive Simpson clonality was calculated as the square root of Simpson's diversity index over productive rearrangements. In its TCRdb copy, this immuneACCESS table keeps in-frame sequences only and misses some clones. Where compared with another copy, unresolved V genes explain less than half of these, and the others have no known cause. The V and J calls and clone size come from that table; D and trimming were worked out from the DNA. This sample holds 250,000 to 400,000 clones; about nine tenths were observed only once. The top ten clones comprise 1% of the sample.

This specimen comes from a study of blood T cell repertoires in COVID-19 (dated by TCRdb to about 2020). Regarding the study in general: The collaborator samples originated in the United States, Italy and Spain and spanned the acute and convalescent phases of COVID-19. The material from the prospective study consisted of cDNA or gDNA derived from T cells, B-cell-depleted T cells, or PBMCs. Subjects who had been exposed to COVID-19, were actively infected with it, or had recovered from it provided the deeply sampled blood TCRbeta repertoires that made up the dataset. A freely available public database, intended as a resource for researchers studying the immune response to SARS-CoV-2, is where the repertoires were released. Samples came from the ongoing ImmuneRACE study (first 160 participants) plus 1,254 subjects from 6 global collaborators. A de-identified subject ID, COVID-19 status, age in years and sex were almost always included in the sample metadata. Where HLA class I and class II types were available, the types were taken from metadata supplied by the sample provider, not from assay-based typing.

From cysteine to phenylalanine, the CDR3 is 17 amino acids long. The entry retains the CDR3 DNA only, 51 bases that are in frame from base 1. According to the germline V gene, CDR1 reads MDHEN and CDR2 reads SYDVKM. Trimming removed 1 base from V and 0 bases from J, leaving 10 bases between the germline ends. Study-wide findings and limitations: The amount of clinical and demographic metadata varied by source and participant and was provided uncurated.

Collaborating institutions collected whole blood in K2EDTA tubes following their own protocols. For TCRbeta analysis, collaborators shipped samples as frozen whole blood, isolated PBMCs, or DNA extracted from either of those sample types. This clonotype originated in a man aged 50-60 years with active or convalescent COVID-19. The sequencing sample was made of peripheral blood. The sequence links TRBV28 to TRBJ2-6; no D gene is confidently identified. The CDR3 protein sequence reads: CASSLSKLTSGANVLTF. The bases are TGTGCCAGCAGTTTATCAAAACTTACCTCTGGGGCCAACGTCCTGACTTTC. The full variable domain, completed from the reference TRBV28 and TRBJ2-6 proteins outside the CDR3, reads DVKVTQSSRYLVKRTGEKVFLECVQDMDHENMFWYRQDPGLGLRLIYFSYDVKMKEKGDIPEGYSVSREKKERFSLILESASTNQTSMYLCASSLSKLTSGANVLTFGAGSRLTVL.